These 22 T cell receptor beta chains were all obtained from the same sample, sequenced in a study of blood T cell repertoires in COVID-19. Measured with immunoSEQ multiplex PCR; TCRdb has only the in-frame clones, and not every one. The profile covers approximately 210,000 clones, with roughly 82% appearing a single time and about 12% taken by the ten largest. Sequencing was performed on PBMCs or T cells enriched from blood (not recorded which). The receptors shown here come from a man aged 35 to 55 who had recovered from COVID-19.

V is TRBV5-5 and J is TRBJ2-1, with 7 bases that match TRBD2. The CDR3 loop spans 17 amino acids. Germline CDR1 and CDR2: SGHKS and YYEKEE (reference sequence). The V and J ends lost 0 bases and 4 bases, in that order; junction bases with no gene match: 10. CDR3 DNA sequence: TGTGCCAGCAGCTTGGCCAGGAACGGGAGGAGATACAATGAGCAGTTCTTC. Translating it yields CASSLARNGRRYNEQFF.

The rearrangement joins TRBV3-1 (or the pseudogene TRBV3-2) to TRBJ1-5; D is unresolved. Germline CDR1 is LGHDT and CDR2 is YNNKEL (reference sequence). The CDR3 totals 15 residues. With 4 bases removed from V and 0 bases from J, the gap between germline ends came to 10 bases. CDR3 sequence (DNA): TGTGCCAGCAGCCTCGGATCGGGTAGCAATCAGCCCCAGCATTTT. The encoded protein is CASSLGSGSNQPQHF.

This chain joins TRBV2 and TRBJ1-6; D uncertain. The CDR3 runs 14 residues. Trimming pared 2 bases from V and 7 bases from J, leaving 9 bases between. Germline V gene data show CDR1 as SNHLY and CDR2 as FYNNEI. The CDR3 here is CASSELASNSPLHF. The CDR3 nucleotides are TGTGCCAGCAGTGAATTGGCCTCCAATTCACCCCTCCACTTT.

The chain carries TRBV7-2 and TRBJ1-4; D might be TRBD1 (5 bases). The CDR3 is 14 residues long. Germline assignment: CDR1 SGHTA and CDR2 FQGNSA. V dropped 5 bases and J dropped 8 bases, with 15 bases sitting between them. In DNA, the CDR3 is TGTGCCAGCAGCAAGAGGGACTCAGCGGAAAAACTGTTTTTT. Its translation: CASSKRDSAEKLFF.

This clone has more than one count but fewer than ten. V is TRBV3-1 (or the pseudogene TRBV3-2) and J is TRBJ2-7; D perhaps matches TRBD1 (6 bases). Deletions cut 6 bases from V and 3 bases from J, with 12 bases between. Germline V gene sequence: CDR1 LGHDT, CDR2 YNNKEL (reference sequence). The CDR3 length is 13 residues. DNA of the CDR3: TGTGCCAGCAGGGGACACGAACTCTACGAGCAGTACTTC. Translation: CASRGHELYEQYF.

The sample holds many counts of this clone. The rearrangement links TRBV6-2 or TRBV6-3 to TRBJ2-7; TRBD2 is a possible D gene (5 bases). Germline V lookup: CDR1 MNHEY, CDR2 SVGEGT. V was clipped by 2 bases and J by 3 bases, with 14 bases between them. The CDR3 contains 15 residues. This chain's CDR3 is CASSYGQIARYEQYV. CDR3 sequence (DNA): TGTGCCAGCAGTTACGGGCAGATAGCGCGCTACGAGCAGTACGTC.

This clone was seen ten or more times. As DNA, the CDR3 is TGCAGCGTTGAGGGGGCTGTGAACACTGAAGCTTTCTTT. Translated, it gives CSVEGAVNTEAFF. This sequence joins TRBV29-1 and TRBJ1-1; weak D call: TRBD1 (6 bases). The CDR3 sequence is 13 residues long. Germline V gene sequence: CDR1 SQVTM, CDR2 ANQGSEA. Trimming cost V 3 bases and J 0 bases, with 8 bases left between them.

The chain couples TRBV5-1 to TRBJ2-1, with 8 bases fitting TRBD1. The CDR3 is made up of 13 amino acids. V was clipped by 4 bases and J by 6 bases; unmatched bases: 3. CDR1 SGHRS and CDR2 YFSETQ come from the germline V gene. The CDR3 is CASSLGQVNEQFF. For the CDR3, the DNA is TGCGCCAGCAGCCTGGGACAGGTCAATGAGCAGTTCTTC. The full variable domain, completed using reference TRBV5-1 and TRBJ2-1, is KAGVTQTPRYLIKTRGQQVTLSCSPISGHRSVSWYQQTPGQGLQFLFEYFSETQRNKGNFPGRFSGRQFSNSRSEMNVSTLELGDSALYLCASSLGQVNEQFFGPGTRLTVL.

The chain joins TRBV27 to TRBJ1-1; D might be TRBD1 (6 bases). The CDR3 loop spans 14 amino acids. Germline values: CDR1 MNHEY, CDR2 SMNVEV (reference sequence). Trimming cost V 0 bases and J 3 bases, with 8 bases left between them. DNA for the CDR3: TGTGCCAGCAGTTTATCCTGGGGGCACACTGAAGCTTTCTTT. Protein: CASSLSWGHTEAFF.

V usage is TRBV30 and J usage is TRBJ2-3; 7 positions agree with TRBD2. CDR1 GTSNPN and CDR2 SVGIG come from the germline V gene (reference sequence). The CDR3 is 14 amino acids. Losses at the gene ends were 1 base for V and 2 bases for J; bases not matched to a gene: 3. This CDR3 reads CAWSGEGITDTQYF. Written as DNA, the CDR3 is TGTGCCTGGAGTGGGGAGGGTATCACAGATACGCAGTATTTT.

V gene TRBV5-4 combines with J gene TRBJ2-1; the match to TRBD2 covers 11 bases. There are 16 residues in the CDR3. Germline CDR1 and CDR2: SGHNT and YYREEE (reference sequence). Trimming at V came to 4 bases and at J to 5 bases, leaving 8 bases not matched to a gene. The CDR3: CASSPAGTSGHNEQFF. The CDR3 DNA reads TGTGCCAGCAGCCCGGCCGGGACTAGCGGACACAATGAGCAGTTCTTC.

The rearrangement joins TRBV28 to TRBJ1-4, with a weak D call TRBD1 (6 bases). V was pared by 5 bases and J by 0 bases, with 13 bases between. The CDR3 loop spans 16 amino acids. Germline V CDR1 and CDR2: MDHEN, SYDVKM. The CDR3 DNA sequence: TGTGCCAGCAGTCCTCGAAACAGGGCAACTAATGAAAAACTGTTTTTT. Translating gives CASSPRNRATNEKLFF. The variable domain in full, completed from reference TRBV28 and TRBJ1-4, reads DVKVTQSSRYLVKRTGEKVFLECVQDMDHENMFWYRQDPGLGLRLIYFSYDVKMKEKGDIPEGYSVSREKKERFSLILESASTNQTSMYLCASSPRNRATNEKLFFGSGTQLSVL.

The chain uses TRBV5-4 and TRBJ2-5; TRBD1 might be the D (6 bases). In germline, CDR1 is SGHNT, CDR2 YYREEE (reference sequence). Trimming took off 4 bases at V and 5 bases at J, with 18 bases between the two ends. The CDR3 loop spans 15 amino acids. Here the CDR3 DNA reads TGTGCCAGCAGCGGGAACAGGGTTATGGGGGAGACCCAGTACTTC. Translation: CASSGNRVMGETQYF. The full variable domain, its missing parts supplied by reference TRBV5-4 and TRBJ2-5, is ETGVTQSPTHLIKTRGQQVTLRCSSQSGHNTVSWYQQALGQGPQFIFQYYREEENGRGNFPPRFSGLQFPNYSSELNVNALELDDSALYLCASSGNRVMGETQYFGPGTRLLVL.

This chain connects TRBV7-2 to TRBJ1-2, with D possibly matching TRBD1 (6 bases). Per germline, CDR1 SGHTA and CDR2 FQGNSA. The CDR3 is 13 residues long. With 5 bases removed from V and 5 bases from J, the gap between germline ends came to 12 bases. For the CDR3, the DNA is TGTGCCAGCAGCATCCCAGGGGCTTATGGCTACACCTTC. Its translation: CASSIPGAYGYTF.

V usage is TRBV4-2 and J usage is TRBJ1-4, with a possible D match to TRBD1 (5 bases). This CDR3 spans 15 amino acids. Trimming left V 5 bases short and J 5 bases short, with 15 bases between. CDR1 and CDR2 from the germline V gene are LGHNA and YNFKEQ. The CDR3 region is CASSLGAVSNEKLFF. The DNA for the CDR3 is TGTGCCAGCAGCTTAGGGGCTGTAAGCAATGAAAAACTGTTTTTT.

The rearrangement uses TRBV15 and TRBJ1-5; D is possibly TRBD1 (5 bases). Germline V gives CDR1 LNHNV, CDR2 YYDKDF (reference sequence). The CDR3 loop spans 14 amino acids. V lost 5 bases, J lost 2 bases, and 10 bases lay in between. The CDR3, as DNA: TGTGCCACCAGCGGGGGGGTTGGCAATCAGCCCCAGCATTTT. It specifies CATSGGVGNQPQHF.

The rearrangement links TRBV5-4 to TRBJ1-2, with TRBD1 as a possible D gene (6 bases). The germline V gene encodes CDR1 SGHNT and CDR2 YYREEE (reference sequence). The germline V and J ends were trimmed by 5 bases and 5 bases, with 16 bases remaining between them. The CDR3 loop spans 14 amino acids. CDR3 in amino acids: CASSYPRGEYGYTF. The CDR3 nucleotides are TGTGCCAGCAGTTACCCCAGGGGCGAGTATGGCTACACCTTC.

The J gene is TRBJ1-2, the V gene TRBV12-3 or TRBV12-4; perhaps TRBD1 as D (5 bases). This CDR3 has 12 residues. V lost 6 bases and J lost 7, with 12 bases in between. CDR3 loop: CASRQGGAGYTF. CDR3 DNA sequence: TGTGCCAGCAGGCAGGGCGGGGCTGGCTACACCTTC.

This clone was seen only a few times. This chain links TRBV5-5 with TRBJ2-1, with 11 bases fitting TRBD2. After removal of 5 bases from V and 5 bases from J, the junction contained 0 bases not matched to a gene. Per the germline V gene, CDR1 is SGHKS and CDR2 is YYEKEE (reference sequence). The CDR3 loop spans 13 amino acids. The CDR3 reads CASRLAGDNEQFF. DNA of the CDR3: TGTGCCAGCAGACTAGCGGGAGACAATGAGCAGTTCTTC.

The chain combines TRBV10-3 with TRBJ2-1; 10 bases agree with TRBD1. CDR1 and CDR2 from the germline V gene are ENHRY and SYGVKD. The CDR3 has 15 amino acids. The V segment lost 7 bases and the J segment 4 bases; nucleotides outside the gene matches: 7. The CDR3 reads CAITPGTGDYNEQFF. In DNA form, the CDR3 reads TGTGCCATCACCCCCGGGACAGGGGATTACAATGAGCAGTTCTTC.

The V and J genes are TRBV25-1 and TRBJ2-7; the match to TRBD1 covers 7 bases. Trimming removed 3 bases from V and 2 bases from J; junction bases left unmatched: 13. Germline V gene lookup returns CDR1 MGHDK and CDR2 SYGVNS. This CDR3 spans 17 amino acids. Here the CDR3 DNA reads TGTGCCAGCAGTGATATACCGACAGGGAGAGAAACCTACGAGCAGTACTTC. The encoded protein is CASSDIPTGRETYEQYF.

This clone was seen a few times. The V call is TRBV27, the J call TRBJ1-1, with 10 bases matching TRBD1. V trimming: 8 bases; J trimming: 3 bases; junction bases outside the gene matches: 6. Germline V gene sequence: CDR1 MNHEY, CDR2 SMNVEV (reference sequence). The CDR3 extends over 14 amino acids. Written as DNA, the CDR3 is TGTGCCAGCTTTTGGGACAGGGGTGACACTGAAGCTTTCTTT. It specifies CASFWDRGDTEAFF.